This T cell receptor (beta chain) stems from a study of T cells of healthy individuals. CDR3 length equals 14 residues. Germline V gene data show CDR1 as SGHTA and CDR2 as FQGNSA. With 6 bases removed from V and 6 bases from J, the gap between germline ends came to 17 bases. This clonotype was observed at least ten times. Using its own MiXCR run on the 5' RACE reads, TCRdb lists one record per CDR3 protein. The top ten hold about 15% of the sample, which has tens of thousands of distinct CDR3 sequences, approximately 14% seen once. The clonotype comes from a human donor in good health. The chain uses TRBV7-2 and TRBJ1-1; D ambiguous. CDR3 nucleotide sequence: TGTGCCAGCAGTCCACGGACGGGAACCTCTGAAGCTTTCTTT. Translating it yields CASSPRTGTSEAFF.